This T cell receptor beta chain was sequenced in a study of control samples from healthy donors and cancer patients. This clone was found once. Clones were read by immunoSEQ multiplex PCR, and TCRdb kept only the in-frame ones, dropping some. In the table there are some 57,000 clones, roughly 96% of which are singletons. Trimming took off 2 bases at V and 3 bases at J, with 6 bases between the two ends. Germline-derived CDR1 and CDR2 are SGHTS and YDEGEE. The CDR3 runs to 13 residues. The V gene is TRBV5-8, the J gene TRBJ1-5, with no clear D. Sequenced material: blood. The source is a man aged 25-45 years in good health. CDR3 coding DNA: TGTGCCAGCAGCTTCGCCATCAATCAGCCCCAGCATTTT. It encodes CASSFAINQPQHF.